A selection of T cell receptor beta chains follows, all from one sample in a study of post-analysis software for immune sequencing data. TCRdb used MiXCR to reprocess the PCR reads, holding one entry per CDR3 protein. This sample has about 770,000 distinct CDR3 sequences, with around 45% found just once. The sample was blood. All receptors derive from a girl aged 10 to 17 with multiple sclerosis. CDR3s include the opening cysteine and the closing phenylalanine or tryptophan. D genes are given only for firm matches. The size entry is marked missing in some rows and otherwise reads once, few, many or a size class.

DNA: TGTGCCAGCAGCCCCCGGGACAGGGGCTACTATGGCTACACCTTC; CDR3: CASSPRDRGYYGYTF; J: TRBJ1-2; D: TRBD1; size: .; V: TRBV12-3/TRBV12-4
DNA: TGTGCCAGCAGCTTAAATGGAGGGAACCAAGAGACCCAGTACTTC; CDR3: CASSLNGGNQETQYF; J: TRBJ2-5; D: .; size: .; V: TRBV7-2
DNA: TGTGCCATCAGTGAGAGGAACCAAGAGACCCAGTACTTC; CDR3: CAISERNQETQYF; J: TRBJ2-5; D: .; size: few; V: TRBV10-3
DNA: TGTGCCAGCAGTACCCCGAGGCTCTATGGCTACACCTTC; CDR3: CASSTPRLYGYTF; J: TRBJ1-2; D: .; size: .; V: TRBV12-3/TRBV12-4
DNA: TGTGCCAGCAGCGCGGACGGTAAAAACATTCAGTACTTC; CDR3: CASSADGKNIQYF; J: TRBJ2-4; D: .; size: .; V: TRBV7-9
DNA: TGTGCCAGCAGTTCATTGAGGCCCCCGGGCCCTAGCACAGATACGCAGTATTTT; CDR3: CASSSLRPPGPSTDTQYF; J: TRBJ2-3; D: .; size: .; V: TRBV28
DNA: TGTGCCAGCAGGGCAGGGGATCCTAGCACAGATACGCAGTATTTT; CDR3: CASRAGDPSTDTQYF; J: TRBJ2-3; D: .; size: few; V: TRBV28
DNA: TGCAGCGTCCACAGGGTCGGGGAGACCCAGTACTTC; CDR3: CSVHRVGETQYF; J: TRBJ2-5; D: .; size: .; V: TRBV29-1
DNA: TGCAGTGCTAGATGGGCAGGGGGACGGGACGAGCAGTACTTC; CDR3: CSARWAGGRDEQYF; J: TRBJ2-7; D: TRBD1; size: once; V: TRBV20-1
DNA: TGTGCCAGCAGCTTGGGTGGACTAGCGGGGGTCCAAGAGACCCAGTACTTC; CDR3: CASSLGGLAGVQETQYF; J: TRBJ2-5; D: TRBD2; size: .; V: TRBV5-5
DNA: TGTGCCAGCAGCCCCCGGACAGGTTCGTTAGACCTTCCCTACGAGCAGTACTTC; CDR3: CASSPRTGSLDLPYEQYF; J: TRBJ2-7; D: TRBD1; size: .; V: TRBV9
DNA: TGTGCCAGCAGTGAAGGACAGGCCTCAGGGGGCTACACCTTC; CDR3: CASSEGQASGGYTF; J: TRBJ1-2; D: .; size: once; V: TRBV6-1
DNA: TGCGCCAGCAGCCCCGGACTAGCGGGCAGCACAGATACGCAGTATTTT; CDR3: CASSPGLAGSTDTQYF; J: TRBJ2-3; D: TRBD2; size: .; V: TRBV5-1
DNA: TGCGCCAGCAGCCACCCCCCGGGAGGGAAAAACATTCAGTACTTC; CDR3: CASSHPPGGKNIQYF; J: TRBJ2-4; D: TRBD2; size: .; V: TRBV4-1
DNA: TGTGCTAGTGGTCCTGGGGATCGACTGGGGGAGACCCAGTACTTC; CDR3: CASGPGDRLGETQYF; J: TRBJ2-5; D: .; size: .; V: TRBV12-5
DNA: TGTGCCAGCAGTTTCAGGGGGCGCCTGACTGCTCACGAGCAGTACTTC; CDR3: CASSFRGRLTAHEQYF; J: TRBJ2-7; D: TRBD1; size: once; V: TRBV27
DNA: TGTGCCGGCAGTTCGTTAGCGGGAGGGCCGCGAGAGACCCAGTACTTC; CDR3: CAGSSLAGGPRETQYF; J: TRBJ2-5; D: TRBD2; size: .; V: TRBV6-5
DNA: TGTGCCACCAAGCCCGCTAGCGGGAGATACGAGCAGTACTTC; CDR3: CATKPASGRYEQYF; J: TRBJ2-7; D: TRBD2; size: few; V: TRBV19
DNA: TGTGCCAGCAGTGAAGGGACTAGCGGCCACAATGAGCAGTTCTTC; CDR3: CASSEGTSGHNEQFF; J: TRBJ2-1; D: TRBD2; size: .; V: TRBV2
DNA: TGTGCCAGCAGCCAGGGACTAGCGGGAGTATTTGAGCAGTTCTTC; CDR3: CASSQGLAGVFEQFF; J: TRBJ2-1; D: TRBD2; size: .; V: TRBV11-2
DNA: TGTGCCACCTATTCCAGCTCCTACGAGCAGTACTTC; CDR3: CATYSSSYEQYF; J: TRBJ2-7; D: .; size: .; V: TRBV27
DNA: TGTGCCAGCAGTCCACGCCTGACTGACGAGCAGTACTTC; CDR3: CASSPRLTDEQYF; J: TRBJ2-7; D: .; size: .; V: TRBV12-3/TRBV12-4
DNA: TGCAGTGCTCCTCCGGGACACAACTACGAGCAGTACTTC; CDR3: CSAPPGHNYEQYF; J: TRBJ2-7; D: .; size: few; V: TRBV20-1
DNA: TGTGCCAGCAGTGGGGGACTAGCGGGATCCCACAATGAGCAGTTCTTC; CDR3: CASSGGLAGSHNEQFF; J: TRBJ2-1; D: TRBD2; size: once; V: TRBV12-3/TRBV12-4
DNA: TGCAGCGTCAGACGGACAGAGAACTATGGCTACACCTTC; CDR3: CSVRRTENYGYTF; J: TRBJ1-2; D: .; size: .; V: TRBV29-1
DNA: TGTGCCAGCAGCCCCTCGGTAGCGTGGGGCAATGAGCAGTTCTTC; CDR3: CASSPSVAWGNEQFF; J: TRBJ2-1; D: .; size: .; V: TRBV12-3/TRBV12-4
DNA: TGTGCCAGCAGCCGATACCGAGCGGACTACGAGCAGTACTTC; CDR3: CASSRYRADYEQYF; J: TRBJ2-7; D: .; size: .; V: TRBV4-2
DNA: TGTGCCAGCAGTCCTGAAGGCTACGAGCAGTACTTC; CDR3: CASSPEGYEQYF; J: TRBJ2-7; D: .; size: few; V: TRBV5-1
DNA: TGTGCCAGCAGCAAGCGGACTAGCGGGATTTCAGATACGCAGTATTTT; CDR3: CASSKRTSGISDTQYF; J: TRBJ2-3; D: TRBD2; size: .; V: TRBV7-9
DNA: TGCAGTGCTTCCCTAGCGGGAGGGCCAATATCGGGGGGTGAGCAGTTCTTC; CDR3: CSASLAGGPISGGEQFF; J: TRBJ2-1; D: TRBD2; size: .; V: TRBV20-1
DNA: TGTGCCAGCAGCCAAAGGACAGGGTCGGACGAGCAGTACTTC; CDR3: CASSQRTGSDEQYF; J: TRBJ2-7; D: TRBD1; size: .; V: TRBV11-3
DNA: TGTGCCAGCAGCTTAGCGGGAGGGCAGGGCGATGAGCAGTTCTTC; CDR3: CASSLAGGQGDEQFF; J: TRBJ2-1; D: TRBD2; size: .; V: TRBV7-6
DNA: TGTGCCAGCAGCCGAGAGGGACAGCCCTCCTACGAGCAGTACTTC; CDR3: CASSREGQPSYEQYF; J: TRBJ2-7; D: TRBD1; size: .; V: TRBV5-5
DNA: TGTGCCACCAGTGATTTGTTGGCCGGTGAGCACTTCTTC; CDR3: CATSDLLAGEHFF; J: TRBJ2-1; D: .; size: .; V: TRBV24-1
DNA: TGTGCCAGCAGGGGGAGAGTTTACACAGATACGCAGTATTTT; CDR3: CASRGRVYTDTQYF; J: TRBJ2-3; D: .; size: once; V: TRBV12-3/TRBV12-4
DNA: TGCGCCAGCAGCTCGCCGGGACTAGCGGGGTTCGAGCAGTACTTC; CDR3: CASSSPGLAGFEQYF; J: TRBJ2-7; D: TRBD2; size: .; V: TRBV5-1
DNA: TGTGCCAGCAGCCACGGGACTAGCAAGGGACTCTCCTACGAGCAGTACTTC; CDR3: CASSHGTSKGLSYEQYF; J: TRBJ2-7; D: TRBD2; size: .; V: TRBV28
DNA: TGTGCCAGCGGTTGGCGACCGAGCACAGATACGCAGTATTTT; CDR3: CASGWRPSTDTQYF; J: TRBJ2-3; D: .; size: .; V: TRBV28
DNA: TGCGCCAGCAGGCGGGGCAGCCCCTTTGGGTACGAGCAGTACTTC; CDR3: CASRRGSPFGYEQYF; J: TRBJ2-7; D: .; size: few; V: TRBV23-1
DNA: TGTGCCACATCTCAGATCGGGGTCTCCTACGAGCAGTACTTC; CDR3: CATSQIGVSYEQYF; J: TRBJ2-7; D: .; size: .; V: TRBV6-2/TRBV6-3
DNA: TGTGCCAGCAGCCAAGCGCGGGACATGGGGACTGAAGCTTTCTTT; CDR3: CASSQARDMGTEAFF; J: TRBJ1-1; D: .; size: .; V: TRBV14
DNA: TGTGCCACCAGTAAAGGTACGACCCTCGAAGAGACCCAGTACTTC; CDR3: CATSKGTTLEETQYF; J: TRBJ2-5; D: .; size: .; V: TRBV15
DNA: TGCAGCGTCCGCAGCCGGGACAGAGTCTACGAGCAGTACTTC; CDR3: CSVRSRDRVYEQYF; J: TRBJ2-7; D: TRBD1; size: .; V: TRBV29-1
DNA: TGCAGTGCCTTCAGAGAGACGAACATTCAGTACTTC; CDR3: CSAFRETNIQYF; J: TRBJ2-4; D: .; size: .; V: TRBV20-1
DNA: TGTGCCAGCAGCAAAGGTTTGCCCACTACCACCTACGAGCAGTACTTC; CDR3: CASSKGLPTTTYEQYF; J: TRBJ2-7; D: .; size: .; V: TRBV21-1
DNA: TGCAGCGTTGACAACGACTCCTACGAGCAGTACTTC; CDR3: CSVDNDSYEQYF; J: TRBJ2-7; D: .; size: few; V: TRBV29-1
DNA: TGCGCCAGCAGCCTCGAGGTCACCGGGGAGCTGTTTTTT; CDR3: CASSLEVTGELFF; J: TRBJ2-2; D: .; size: .; V: TRBV10-2
DNA: TGCAGCGGACAGCAACTAGCGGGGGCGGGAGATACGCAGTATTTT; CDR3: CSGQQLAGAGDTQYF; J: TRBJ2-3; D: TRBD2; size: .; V: TRBV29-1
DNA: TGTGCCAGCAGTCCCCAGGGCAGGGGTTTGCAGGAGACCCAGTACTTC; CDR3: CASSPQGRGLQETQYF; J: TRBJ2-5; D: .; size: few; V: TRBV27
DNA: TGCAGTGCACGACGGGGCCTAACGAGGAGCAATCAGCCCCAGCATTTT; CDR3: CSARRGLTRSNQPQHF; J: TRBJ1-5; D: .; size: .; V: TRBV20-1
DNA: TGTGCCAGCAGTTACTCGAGCCTGAACACTGAAGCTTTCTTT; CDR3: CASSYSSLNTEAFF; J: TRBJ1-1; D: .; size: .; V: TRBV6-5
DNA: TGTGCCAGCGGATCCCCGGGCGGTGAGCAGTTCTTC; CDR3: CASGSPGGEQFF; J: TRBJ2-1; D: .; size: few; V: TRBV27
DNA: TGCAGTGCGGGGGCTAGCGGAGAATACAATGAGCAGTTCTTC; CDR3: CSAGASGEYNEQFF; J: TRBJ2-1; D: .; size: few; V: TRBV20-1
DNA: TGTGCCAGCAGCGGAACGAGGGGGCGCGGGAGCAATCAGCCCCAGCATTTT; CDR3: CASSGTRGRGSNQPQHF; J: TRBJ1-5; D: TRBD1; size: .; V: TRBV2
DNA: TGTGCCAGCAGTTTTCAGAGATCCTACGAGCAGTACTTC; CDR3: CASSFQRSYEQYF; J: TRBJ2-7; D: .; size: few; V: TRBV28